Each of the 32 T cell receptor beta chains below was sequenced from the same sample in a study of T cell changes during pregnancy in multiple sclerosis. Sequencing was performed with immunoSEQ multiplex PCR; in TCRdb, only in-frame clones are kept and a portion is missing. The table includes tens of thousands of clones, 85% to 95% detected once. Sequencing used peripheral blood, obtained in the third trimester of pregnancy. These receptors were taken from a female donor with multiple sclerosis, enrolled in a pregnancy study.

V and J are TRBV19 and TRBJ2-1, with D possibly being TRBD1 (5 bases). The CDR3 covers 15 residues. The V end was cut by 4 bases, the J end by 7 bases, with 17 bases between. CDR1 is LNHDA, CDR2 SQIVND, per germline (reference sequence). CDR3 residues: CASSSRLTRDNEQFF. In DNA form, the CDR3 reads TGTGCCAGTAGTAGCCGCCTCACCAGGGATAATGAGCAGTTCTTC.

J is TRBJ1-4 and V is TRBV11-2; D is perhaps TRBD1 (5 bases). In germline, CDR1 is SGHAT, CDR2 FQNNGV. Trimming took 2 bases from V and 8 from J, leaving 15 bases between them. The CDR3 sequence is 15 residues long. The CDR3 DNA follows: TGTGCCAGCAGCTTACAAGGCCAAGGGGTGGAAAAACTGTTTTTT. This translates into CASSLQGQGVEKLFF.

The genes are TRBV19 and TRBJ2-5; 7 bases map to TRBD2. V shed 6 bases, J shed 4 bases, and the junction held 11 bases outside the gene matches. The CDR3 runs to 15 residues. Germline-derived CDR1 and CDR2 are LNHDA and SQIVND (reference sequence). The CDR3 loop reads CASSLGGGTGETQYF. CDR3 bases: TGTGCCAGTAGCCTGGGGGGAGGGACGGGAGAGACCCAGTACTTC.

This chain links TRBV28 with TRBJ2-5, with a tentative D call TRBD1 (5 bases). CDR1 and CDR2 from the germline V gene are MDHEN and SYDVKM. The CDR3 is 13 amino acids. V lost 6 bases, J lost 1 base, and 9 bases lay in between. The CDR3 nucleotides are TGTGCCAGCAGACCGACAGTCCAAGAGACCCAGTACTTC. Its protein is CASRPTVQETQYF.

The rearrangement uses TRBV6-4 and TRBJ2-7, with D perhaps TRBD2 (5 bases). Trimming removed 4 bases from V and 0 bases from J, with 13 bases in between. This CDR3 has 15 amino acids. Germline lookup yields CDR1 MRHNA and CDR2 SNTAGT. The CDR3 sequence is CASSVEGKSSYEQYF. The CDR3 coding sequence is TGTGCCAGCAGTGTTGAGGGTAAGAGCTCCTACGAGCAGTACTTC.

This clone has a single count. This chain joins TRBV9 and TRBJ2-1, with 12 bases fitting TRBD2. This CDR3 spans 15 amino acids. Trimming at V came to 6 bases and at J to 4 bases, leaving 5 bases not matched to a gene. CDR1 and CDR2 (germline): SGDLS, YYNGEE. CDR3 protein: CASIMTSGSYNEQFF. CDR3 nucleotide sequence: TGTGCCAGCATCATGACTAGCGGGAGTTACAATGAGCAGTTCTTC. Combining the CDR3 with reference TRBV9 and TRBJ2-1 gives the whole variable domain DSGVTQTPKHLITATGQRVTLRCSPRSGDLSVYWYQQSLDQGLQFLIQYYNGEERAKGNILERFSAQQFPDLHSELNLSSLELGDSALYFCASIMTSGSYNEQFFGPGTRLTVL.

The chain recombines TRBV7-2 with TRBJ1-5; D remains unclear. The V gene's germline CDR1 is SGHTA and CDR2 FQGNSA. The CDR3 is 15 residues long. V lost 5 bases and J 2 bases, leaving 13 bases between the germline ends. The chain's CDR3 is CASSAGEGGNQPQHF. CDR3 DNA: TGTGCCAGCAGCGCCGGGGAGGGCGGCAATCAGCCCCAGCATTTT.

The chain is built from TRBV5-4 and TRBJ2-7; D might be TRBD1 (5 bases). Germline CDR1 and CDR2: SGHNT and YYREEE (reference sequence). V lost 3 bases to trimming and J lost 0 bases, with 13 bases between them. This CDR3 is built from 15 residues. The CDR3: CASSYGADSSYEQYF. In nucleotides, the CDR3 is TGTGCCAGCAGCTATGGGGCGGATAGCTCCTACGAGCAGTACTTC.

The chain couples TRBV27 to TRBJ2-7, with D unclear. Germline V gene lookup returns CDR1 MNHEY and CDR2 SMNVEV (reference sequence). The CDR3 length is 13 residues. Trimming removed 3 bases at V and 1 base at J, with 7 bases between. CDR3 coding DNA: TGTGCCAGCAGTTTCAGGCTTTCCTACGAGCAGTACTTC. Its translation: CASSFRLSYEQYF.

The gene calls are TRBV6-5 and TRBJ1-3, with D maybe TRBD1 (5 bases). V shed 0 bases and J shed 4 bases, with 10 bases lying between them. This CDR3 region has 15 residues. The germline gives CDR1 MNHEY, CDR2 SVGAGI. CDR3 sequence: CASSYSAGPGNTIYF. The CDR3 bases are TGTGCCAGCAGTTACTCGGCAGGGCCAGGAAACACCATATATTTT.

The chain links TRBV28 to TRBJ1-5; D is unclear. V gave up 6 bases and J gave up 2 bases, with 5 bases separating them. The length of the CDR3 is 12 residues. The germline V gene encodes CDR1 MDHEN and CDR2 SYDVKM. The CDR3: CASRHRNQPQHF. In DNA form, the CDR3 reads TGTGCCAGCAGACACCGCAATCAGCCCCAGCATTTT.

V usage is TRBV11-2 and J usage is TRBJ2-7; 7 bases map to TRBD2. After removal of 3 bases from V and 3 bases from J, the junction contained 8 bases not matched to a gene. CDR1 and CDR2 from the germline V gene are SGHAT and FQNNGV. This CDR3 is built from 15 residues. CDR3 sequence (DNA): TGTGCCAGCAGCTTGCGCAGGGAGGGTAACTACGAGCAGTACTTC. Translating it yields CASSLRREGNYEQYF.

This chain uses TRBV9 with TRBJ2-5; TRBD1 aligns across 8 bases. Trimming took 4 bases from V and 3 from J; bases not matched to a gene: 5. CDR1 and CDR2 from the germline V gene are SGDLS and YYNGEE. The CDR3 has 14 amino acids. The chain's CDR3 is CASSSGTGKETQYF. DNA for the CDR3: TGTGCCAGCAGCTCTGGGACAGGCAAAGAGACCCAGTACTTC.

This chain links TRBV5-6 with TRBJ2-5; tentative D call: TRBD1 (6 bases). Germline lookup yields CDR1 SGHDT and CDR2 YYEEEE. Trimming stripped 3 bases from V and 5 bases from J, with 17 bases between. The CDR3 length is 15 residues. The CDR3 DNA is TGTGCCAGCAGCTCCCTACAGGGAGTGTTGGAGACCCAGTACTTC. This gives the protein CASSSLQGVLETQYF.

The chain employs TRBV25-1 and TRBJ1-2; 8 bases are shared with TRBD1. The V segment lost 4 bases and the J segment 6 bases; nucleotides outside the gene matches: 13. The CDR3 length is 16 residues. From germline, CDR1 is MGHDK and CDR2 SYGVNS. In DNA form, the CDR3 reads TGTGCCAGCAGTGCCCTTAGTGACAGGGGACGTAATGGCTACACCTTC. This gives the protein CASSALSDRGRNGYTF.

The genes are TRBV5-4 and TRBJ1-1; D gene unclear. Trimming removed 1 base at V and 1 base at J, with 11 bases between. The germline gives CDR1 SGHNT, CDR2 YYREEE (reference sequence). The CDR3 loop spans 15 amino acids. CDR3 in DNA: TGTGCCAGCAGCTTGACCACTCGACAGAACACTGAAGCTTTCTTT. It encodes CASSLTTRQNTEAFF.

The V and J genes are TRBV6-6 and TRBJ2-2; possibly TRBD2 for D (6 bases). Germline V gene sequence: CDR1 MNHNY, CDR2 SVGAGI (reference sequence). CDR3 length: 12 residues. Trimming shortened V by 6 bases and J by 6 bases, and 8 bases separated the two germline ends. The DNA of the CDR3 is TGTGCCAGCAGGGGGGGAGCCGGGGAGCTGTTTTTT. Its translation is CASRGGAGELFF.

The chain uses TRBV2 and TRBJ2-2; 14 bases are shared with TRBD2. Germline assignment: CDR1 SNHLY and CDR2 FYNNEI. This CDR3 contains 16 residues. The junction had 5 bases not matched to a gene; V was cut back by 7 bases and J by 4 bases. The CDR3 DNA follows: TGTGCCAGCAAAGGGACTAGCGGGAGCATCACCGGGGAGCTGTTTTTT. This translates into CASKGTSGSITGELFF.

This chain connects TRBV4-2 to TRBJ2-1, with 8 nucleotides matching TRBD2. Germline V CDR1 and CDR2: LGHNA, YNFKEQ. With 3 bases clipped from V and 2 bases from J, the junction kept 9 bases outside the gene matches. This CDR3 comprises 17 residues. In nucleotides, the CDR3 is TGTGCCAGCAGCCAGCCCGGAACTAGCGGAACCTACAATGAGCAGTTCTTC. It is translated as CASSQPGTSGTYNEQFF.

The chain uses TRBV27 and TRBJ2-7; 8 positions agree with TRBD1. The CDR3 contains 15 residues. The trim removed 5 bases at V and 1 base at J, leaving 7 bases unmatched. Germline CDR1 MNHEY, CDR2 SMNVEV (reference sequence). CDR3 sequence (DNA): TGTGCCAGCAGTCCTGACAGGGGTTGGTCCTACGAGCAGTACTTC. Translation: CASSPDRGWSYEQYF.

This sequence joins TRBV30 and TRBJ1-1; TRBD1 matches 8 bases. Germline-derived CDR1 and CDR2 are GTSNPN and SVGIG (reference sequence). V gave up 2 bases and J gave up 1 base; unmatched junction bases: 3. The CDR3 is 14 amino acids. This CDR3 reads CAWSTQGENTEAFF. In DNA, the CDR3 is TGTGCCTGGAGTACACAGGGGGAGAACACTGAAGCTTTCTTT.

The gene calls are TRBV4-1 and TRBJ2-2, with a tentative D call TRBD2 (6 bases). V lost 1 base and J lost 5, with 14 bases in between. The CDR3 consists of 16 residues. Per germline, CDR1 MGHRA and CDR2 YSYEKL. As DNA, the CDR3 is TGCGCCAGCAGCCAAGCCGGGACTGAGCTTACCGGGGAGCTGTTTTTT. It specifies CASSQAGTELTGELFF.

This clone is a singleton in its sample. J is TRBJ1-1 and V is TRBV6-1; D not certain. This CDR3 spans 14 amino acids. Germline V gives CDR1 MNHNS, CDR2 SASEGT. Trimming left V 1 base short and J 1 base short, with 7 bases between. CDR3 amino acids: CASSEGPKNTEAFF. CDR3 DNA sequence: TGTGCCAGCAGTGAAGGGCCGAAGAACACTGAAGCTTTCTTT.

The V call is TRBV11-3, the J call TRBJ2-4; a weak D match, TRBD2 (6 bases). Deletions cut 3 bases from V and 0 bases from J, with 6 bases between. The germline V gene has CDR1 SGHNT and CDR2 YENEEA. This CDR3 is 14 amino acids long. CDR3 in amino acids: CASSLGGAKNIQYF. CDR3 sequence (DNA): TGTGCCAGCAGCTTGGGGGGAGCCAAAAACATTCAGTACTTC.

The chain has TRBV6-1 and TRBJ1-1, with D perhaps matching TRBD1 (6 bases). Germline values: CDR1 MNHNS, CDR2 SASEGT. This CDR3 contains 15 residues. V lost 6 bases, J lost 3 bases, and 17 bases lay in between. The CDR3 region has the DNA TGTGCCAGCAGCCATTTCAGGGGCGGATACACTGAAGCTTTCTTT. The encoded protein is CASSHFRGGYTEAFF.

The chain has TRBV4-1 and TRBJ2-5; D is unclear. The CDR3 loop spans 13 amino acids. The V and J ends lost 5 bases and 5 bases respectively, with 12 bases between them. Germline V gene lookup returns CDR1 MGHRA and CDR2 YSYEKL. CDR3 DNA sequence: TGCGCCAGCAGCTCGAGGAAATACGAGACCCAGTACTTC. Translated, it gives CASSSRKYETQYF.

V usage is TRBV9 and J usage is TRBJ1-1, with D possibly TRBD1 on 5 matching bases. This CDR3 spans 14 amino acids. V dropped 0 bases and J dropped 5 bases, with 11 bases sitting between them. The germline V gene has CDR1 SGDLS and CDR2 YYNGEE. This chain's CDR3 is CASSVVGGGTEAFF. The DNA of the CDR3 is TGTGCCAGCAGCGTAGTCGGGGGGGGGACTGAAGCTTTCTTT.

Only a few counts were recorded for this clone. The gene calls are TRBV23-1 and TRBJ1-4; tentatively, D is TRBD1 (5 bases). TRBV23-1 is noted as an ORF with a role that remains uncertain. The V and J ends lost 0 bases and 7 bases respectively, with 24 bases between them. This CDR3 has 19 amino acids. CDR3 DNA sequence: TGCGCCAGCAGTCAATCGGGGTCTCAAGGGGAGGGAGTCAGTGAAAAACTGTTTTTT. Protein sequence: CASSQSGSQGEGVSEKLFF.

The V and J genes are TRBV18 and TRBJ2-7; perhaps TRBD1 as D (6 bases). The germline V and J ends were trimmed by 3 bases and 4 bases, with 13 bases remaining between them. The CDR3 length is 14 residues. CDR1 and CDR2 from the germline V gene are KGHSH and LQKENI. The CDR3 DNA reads TGTGCCAGCTCACCTCAACAGGGTGAATACGAGCAGTACTTC. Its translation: CASSPQQGEYEQYF.

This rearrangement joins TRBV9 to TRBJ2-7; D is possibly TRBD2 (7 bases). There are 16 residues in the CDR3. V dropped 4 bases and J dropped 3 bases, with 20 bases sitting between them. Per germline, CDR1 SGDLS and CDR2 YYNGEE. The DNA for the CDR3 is TGTGCCAGCAGCCCAAGGGGGGGGACGGTGATCTACGAGCAGTACTTC. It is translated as CASSPRGGTVIYEQYF.

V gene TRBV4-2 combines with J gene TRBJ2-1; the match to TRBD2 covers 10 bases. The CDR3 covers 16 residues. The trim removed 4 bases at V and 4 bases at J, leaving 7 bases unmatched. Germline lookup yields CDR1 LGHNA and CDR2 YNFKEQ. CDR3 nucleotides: TGTGCCAGCAGCCCCCGAAGGACTAGCGGATACAATGAGCAGTTCTTC. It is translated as CASSPRRTSGYNEQFF.

The CDR3 sequence is CSVVGGTSATEQFF. In DNA, the CDR3 is TGCAGCGTTGTAGGAGGGACTAGCGCTACTGAGCAGTTCTTC. The V gene is TRBV29-1, the J gene TRBJ2-1; 10 bases align to TRBD2. The CDR3 runs 14 residues. Germline-derived CDR1 and CDR2 are SQVTM and ANQGSEA. Germline trimming cut 4 bases from V and 9 bases from J; bases unmatched to any gene: 9.